Listed below are T cell receptor beta chains from one sample, sequenced in a study of radiation and T cells in renal cell carcinoma. The protocol was immunoSEQ multiplex PCR, while the TCRdb copy is restricted to in-frame clones and leaves out a portion. The table records 120,000 or so clones, approximately 80% of them present only once. This sample comprised blood, obtained from a patient whose treatment included radiotherapy and nephrectomy. Receptors were obtained from a woman in her sixties or seventies with renal cell carcinoma. Both conserved end residues are part of each CDR3. A D gene is named only where the DNA matches it firmly. A clone size is listed for some rows: how often the clone was seen (once, few, many), or a class if it is expanded.

J gene: TRBJ2-2
clone size: .
D gene: .
V gene: TRBV9
CDR3 protein: CASSASGRNTGELFF
CDR3 DNA: TGTGCCAGCAGCGCATCGGGGAGGAACACCGGGGAGCTGTTTTTT

J gene: TRBJ2-7
clone size: once
D gene: .
V gene: TRBV11-2
CDR3 protein: CASSLAGKIYEQYF
CDR3 DNA: TGTGCCAGCAGTTTGGCCGGGAAAATCTACGAGCAGTACTTC

J gene: TRBJ2-7
clone size: once
D gene: TRBD2
V gene: TRBV14
CDR3 protein: CASSQERTSGNYEQYF
CDR3 DNA: TGTGCCAGCAGCCAGGAGAGGACTAGCGGGAACTACGAGCAGTACTTC

J gene: TRBJ2-1
clone size: .
D gene: TRBD1
V gene: TRBV6-1
CDR3 protein: CASSIQGVNNEQFF
CDR3 DNA: TGTGCCAGCAGTATCCAGGGGGTGAACAATGAGCAGTTCTTC

J gene: TRBJ1-5
clone size: .
D gene: .
V gene: TRBV28
CDR3 protein: CASTVFSNQPQHF
CDR3 DNA: TGTGCCAGCACGGTATTTAGCAATCAGCCCCAGCATTTT

J gene: TRBJ1-1
clone size: .
D gene: .
V gene: TRBV4-2
CDR3 protein: CASSHPDRNTEAFF
CDR3 DNA: TGTGCCAGCAGCCACCCCGACAGGAACACTGAAGCTTTCTTT

J gene: TRBJ1-1
clone size: few
D gene: .
V gene: TRBV30
CDR3 protein: CAWSGGPAGTEAFF
CDR3 DNA: TGTGCCTGGAGTGGCGGGCCAGCCGGTACTGAAGCTTTCTTT

J gene: TRBJ2-1
clone size: .
D gene: .
V gene: TRBV18
CDR3 protein: CASSLDQGLGSYNEQFF
CDR3 DNA: TGTGCCAGCTCGCTCGACCAGGGTCTAGGGTCCTACAATGAGCAGTTCTTC

J gene: TRBJ2-6
clone size: .
D gene: TRBD1
V gene: TRBV18
CDR3 protein: CASSRGGTGTNSGANVLTF
CDR3 DNA: TGTGCCAGCTCAAGAGGGGGGACAGGGACCAACTCTGGGGCCAACGTCCTGACTTTC

J gene: TRBJ1-2
clone size: .
D gene: .
V gene: TRBV4-1
CDR3 protein: CASSQGGWSDGYTF
CDR3 DNA: TGCGCCAGCAGCCAAGGAGGGTGGTCTGATGGCTACACCTTC

J gene: TRBJ2-1
clone size: .
D gene: .
V gene: TRBV7-2
CDR3 protein: CASSLLEGEQFF
CDR3 DNA: TGTGCCAGCAGCTTACTTGAGGGGGAGCAGTTCTTC

J gene: TRBJ1-3
clone size: .
D gene: .
V gene: TRBV25-1
CDR3 protein: CASRQNSGNTIYF
CDR3 DNA: TGTGCCAGCAGACAGAACTCTGGAAACACCATATATTTT

J gene: TRBJ2-1
clone size: few
D gene: TRBD1
V gene: TRBV7-9
CDR3 protein: CASSQYRGEGNEQFF
CDR3 DNA: TGTGCCAGCAGCCAATACAGGGGCGAGGGCAATGAGCAGTTCTTC

J gene: TRBJ1-1
clone size: few
D gene: .
V gene: TRBV20-1
CDR3 protein: CSARGGAEAFF
CDR3 DNA: TGCAGTGCTAGGGGGGGCGCTGAAGCTTTCTTT

J gene: TRBJ1-6
clone size: .
D gene: .
V gene: TRBV27
CDR3 protein: CASSPQGRPLHF
CDR3 DNA: TGTGCCAGCAGTCCCCAGGGAAGACCCCTCCACTTT

J gene: TRBJ1-1
clone size: .
D gene: .
V gene: TRBV15
CDR3 protein: CATSRPLGGEGTTEAFF
CDR3 DNA: TGTGCCACCAGCAGACCCCTCGGGGGGGAGGGTACCACTGAAGCTTTCTTT

J gene: TRBJ2-3
clone size: .
D gene: TRBD2
V gene: TRBV27
CDR3 protein: CASSSPGLAGGLAGTDTQYF
CDR3 DNA: TGTGCCAGCAGTTCCCCGGGACTAGCGGGGGGCCTAGCAGGCACAGATACGCAGTATTTT

J gene: TRBJ1-2
clone size: .
D gene: .
V gene: TRBV19
CDR3 protein: CASTGTPVALYGYTF
CDR3 DNA: TGTGCCAGTACCGGAACCCCCGTCGCCCTCTATGGCTACACCTTC

J gene: TRBJ1-2
clone size: .
D gene: .
V gene: TRBV5-4
CDR3 protein: CASSPFRGHYGYTF
CDR3 DNA: TGTGCCAGCTCCCCCTTCAGGGGACACTATGGCTACACCTTC

J gene: TRBJ2-7
clone size: .
D gene: .
V gene: TRBV11-2
CDR3 protein: CASSFTSDIRYEQYF
CDR3 DNA: TGTGCCAGCAGTTTTACCTCGGACATACGCTACGAGCAGTACTTC

J gene: TRBJ1-1
clone size: few
D gene: .
V gene: TRBV5-1
CDR3 protein: CASSFTGWNTEAFF
CDR3 DNA: TGCGCCAGCAGCTTTACAGGGTGGAACACTGAAGCTTTCTTT

J gene: TRBJ1-1
clone size: few
D gene: .
V gene: TRBV27
CDR3 protein: CASRGRMTRAFF
CDR3 DNA: TGTGCCAGCAGGGGGCGCATGACCAGAGCTTTCTTT

J gene: TRBJ1-2
clone size: .
D gene: .
V gene: TRBV28
CDR3 protein: CASSFRPYGYTF
CDR3 DNA: TGTGCCAGCAGTTTTCGTCCATATGGCTACACCTTC

J gene: TRBJ1-1
clone size: few
D gene: .
V gene: TRBV9
CDR3 protein: CASSTGVLNTEAFF
CDR3 DNA: TGTGCCAGCAGCACGGGTGTTTTGAACACTGAAGCTTTCTTT

J gene: TRBJ2-1
clone size: .
D gene: TRBD2
V gene: TRBV9
CDR3 protein: CASSVAGTSGRHNEQFF
CDR3 DNA: TGTGCCAGCAGCGTAGCTGGGACTAGCGGGAGACATAATGAGCAGTTCTTC

J gene: TRBJ2-2
clone size: .
D gene: .
V gene: TRBV19
CDR3 protein: CASSIDSGGLNTGELFF
CDR3 DNA: TGTGCCAGTAGTATAGATTCGGGCGGGCTGAACACCGGGGAGCTGTTTTTT

J gene: TRBJ2-2
clone size: once
D gene: TRBD1
V gene: TRBV6-5
CDR3 protein: CASRLTGGTGELFF
CDR3 DNA: TGTGCCAGCAGGTTGACAGGGGGAACCGGGGAGCTGTTTTTT

J gene: TRBJ1-1
clone size: few
D gene: TRBD1
V gene: TRBV4-1
CDR3 protein: CASSQGQLNTEAFF
CDR3 DNA: TGCGCCAGCAGCCAGGGACAGCTGAACACTGAAGCTTTCTTT

J gene: TRBJ2-3
clone size: .
D gene: TRBD2
V gene: TRBV14
CDR3 protein: CASSPGLATTDTQYF
CDR3 DNA: TGTGCCAGCAGCCCAGGACTAGCCACCACAGATACGCAGTATTTT